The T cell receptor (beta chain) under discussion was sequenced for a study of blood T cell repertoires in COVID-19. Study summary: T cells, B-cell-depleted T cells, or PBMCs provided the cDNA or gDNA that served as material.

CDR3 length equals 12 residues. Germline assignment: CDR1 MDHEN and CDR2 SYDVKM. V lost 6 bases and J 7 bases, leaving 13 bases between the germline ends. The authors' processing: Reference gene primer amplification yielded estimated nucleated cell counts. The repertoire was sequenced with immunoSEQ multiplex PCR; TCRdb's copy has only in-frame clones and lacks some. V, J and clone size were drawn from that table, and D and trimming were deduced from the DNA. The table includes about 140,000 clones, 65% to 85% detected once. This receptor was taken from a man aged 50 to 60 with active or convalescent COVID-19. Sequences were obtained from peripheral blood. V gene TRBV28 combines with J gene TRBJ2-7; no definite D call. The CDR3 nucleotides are TGTGCCAGCAGGCCTGCCCCCGGGGAGCAGTACTTC. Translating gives CASRPAPGEQYF.